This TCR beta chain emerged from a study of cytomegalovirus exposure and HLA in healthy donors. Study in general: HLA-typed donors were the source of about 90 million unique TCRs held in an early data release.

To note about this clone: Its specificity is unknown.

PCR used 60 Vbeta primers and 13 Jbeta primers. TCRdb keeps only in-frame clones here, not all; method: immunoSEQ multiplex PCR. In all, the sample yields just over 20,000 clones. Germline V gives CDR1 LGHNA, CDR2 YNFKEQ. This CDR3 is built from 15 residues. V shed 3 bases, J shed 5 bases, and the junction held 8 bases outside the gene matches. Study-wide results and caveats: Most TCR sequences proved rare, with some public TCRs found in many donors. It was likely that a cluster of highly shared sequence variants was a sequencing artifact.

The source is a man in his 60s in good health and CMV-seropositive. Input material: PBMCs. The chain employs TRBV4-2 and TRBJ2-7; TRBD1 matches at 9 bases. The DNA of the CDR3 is TGTGCCAGCAGCCAGCCGGGACAGGGTAACGACGAGCAGTACTTC. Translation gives CASSQPGQGNDEQYF.